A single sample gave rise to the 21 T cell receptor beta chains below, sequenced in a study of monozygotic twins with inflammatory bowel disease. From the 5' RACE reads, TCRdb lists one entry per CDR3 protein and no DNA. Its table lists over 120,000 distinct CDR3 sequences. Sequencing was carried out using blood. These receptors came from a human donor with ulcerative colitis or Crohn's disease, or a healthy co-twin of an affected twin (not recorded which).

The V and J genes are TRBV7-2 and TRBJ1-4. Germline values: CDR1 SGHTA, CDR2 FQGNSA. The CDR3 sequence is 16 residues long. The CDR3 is CASSLGIGSVNEKLFF.

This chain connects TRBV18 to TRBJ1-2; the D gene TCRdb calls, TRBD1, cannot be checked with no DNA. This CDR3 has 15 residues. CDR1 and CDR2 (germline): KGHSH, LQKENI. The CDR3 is CASSPVPRGDYGYTF.

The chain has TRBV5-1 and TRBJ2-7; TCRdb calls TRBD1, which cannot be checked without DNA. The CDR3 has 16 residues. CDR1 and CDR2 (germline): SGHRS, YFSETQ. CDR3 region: CASSYSRDAGGYEQYF. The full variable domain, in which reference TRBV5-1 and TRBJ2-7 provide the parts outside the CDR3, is KAGVTQTPRYLIKTRGQQVTLSCSPISGHRSVSWYQQTPGQGLQFLFEYFSETQRNKGNFPGRFSGRQFSNSRSEMNVSTLELGDSALYLCASSYSRDAGGYEQYFGPGTRLTVT.

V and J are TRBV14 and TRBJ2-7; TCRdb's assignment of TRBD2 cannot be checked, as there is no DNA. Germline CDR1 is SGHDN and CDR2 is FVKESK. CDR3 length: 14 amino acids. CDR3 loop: CASSQERASYEQYF.

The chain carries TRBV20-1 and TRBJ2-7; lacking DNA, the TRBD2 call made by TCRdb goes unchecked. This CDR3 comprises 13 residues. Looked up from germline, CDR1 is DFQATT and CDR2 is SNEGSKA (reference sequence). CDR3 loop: CSARRETAPEQYF.

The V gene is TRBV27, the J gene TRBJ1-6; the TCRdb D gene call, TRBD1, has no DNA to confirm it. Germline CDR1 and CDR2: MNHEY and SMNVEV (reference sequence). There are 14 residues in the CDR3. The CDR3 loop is CASRGTGRNSPLHF.

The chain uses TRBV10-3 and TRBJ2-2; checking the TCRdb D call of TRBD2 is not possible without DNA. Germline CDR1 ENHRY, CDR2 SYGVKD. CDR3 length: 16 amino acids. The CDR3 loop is CAISDWTSGNTGELFF.

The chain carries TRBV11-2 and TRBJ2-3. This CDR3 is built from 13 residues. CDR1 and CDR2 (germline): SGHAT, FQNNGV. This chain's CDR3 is CASSYGLTDTQYF. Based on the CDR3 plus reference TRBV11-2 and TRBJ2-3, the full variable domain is EAGVAQSPRYKIIEKRQSVAFWCNPISGHATLYWYQQILGQGPKLLIQFQNNGVVDDSQLPKDRFSAERLKGVDSTLKIQPAKLEDSAVYLCASSYGLTDTQYFGPGTRLTVL.

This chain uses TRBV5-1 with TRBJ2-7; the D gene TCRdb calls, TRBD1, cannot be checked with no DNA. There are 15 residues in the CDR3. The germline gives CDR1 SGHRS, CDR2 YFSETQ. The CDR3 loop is CASSLVGGYSYEQYF.

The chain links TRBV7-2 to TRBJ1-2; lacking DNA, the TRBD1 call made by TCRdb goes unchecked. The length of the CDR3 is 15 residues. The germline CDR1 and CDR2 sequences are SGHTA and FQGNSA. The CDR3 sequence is CASSLRDRGHYGYTF.

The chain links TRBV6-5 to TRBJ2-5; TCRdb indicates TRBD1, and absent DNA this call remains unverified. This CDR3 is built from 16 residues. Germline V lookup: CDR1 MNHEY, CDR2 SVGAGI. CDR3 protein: CASSFLGTGLEETQYF.

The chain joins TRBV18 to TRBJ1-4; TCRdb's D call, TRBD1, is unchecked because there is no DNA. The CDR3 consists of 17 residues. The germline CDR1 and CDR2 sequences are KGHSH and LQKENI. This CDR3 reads CASSPVLLQGASEKLFF.

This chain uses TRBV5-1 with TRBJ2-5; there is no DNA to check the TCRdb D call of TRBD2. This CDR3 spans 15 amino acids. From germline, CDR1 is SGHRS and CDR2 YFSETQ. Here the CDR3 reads CASSHGTSGQETQYF.

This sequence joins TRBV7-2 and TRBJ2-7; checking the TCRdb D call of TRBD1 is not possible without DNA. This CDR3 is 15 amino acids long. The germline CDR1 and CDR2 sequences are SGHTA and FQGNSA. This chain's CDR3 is CASSLTTIQGYEQYF.

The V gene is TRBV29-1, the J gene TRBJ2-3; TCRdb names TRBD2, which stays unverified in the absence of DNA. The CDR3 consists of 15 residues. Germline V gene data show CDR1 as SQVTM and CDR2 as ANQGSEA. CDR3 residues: CSVEGTSDRTDTQYF.

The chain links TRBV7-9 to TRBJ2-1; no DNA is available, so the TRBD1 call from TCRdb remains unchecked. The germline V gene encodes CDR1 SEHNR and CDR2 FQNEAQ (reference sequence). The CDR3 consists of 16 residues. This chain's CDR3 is CASSYRGTGDYNEQFF.

The CDR3 region is CASSPGRENTEAFF. This chain connects TRBV11-1 to TRBJ1-1. CDR1 SGHAT and CDR2 FQDESV come from the germline V gene (reference sequence). This CDR3 is 14 amino acids long.

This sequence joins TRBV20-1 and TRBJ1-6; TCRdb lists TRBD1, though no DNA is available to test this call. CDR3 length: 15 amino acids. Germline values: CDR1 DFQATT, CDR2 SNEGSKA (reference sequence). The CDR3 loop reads CSANNRGRENSPLHF.

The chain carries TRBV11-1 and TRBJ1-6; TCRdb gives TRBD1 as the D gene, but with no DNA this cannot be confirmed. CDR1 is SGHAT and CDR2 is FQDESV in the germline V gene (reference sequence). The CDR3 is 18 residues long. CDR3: CASSFGQGAPSYNSPLHF.

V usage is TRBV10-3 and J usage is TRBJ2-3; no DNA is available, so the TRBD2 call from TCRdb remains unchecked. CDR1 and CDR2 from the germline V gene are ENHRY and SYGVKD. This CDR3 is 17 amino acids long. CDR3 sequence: CAISELGTSGRTDTQYF.

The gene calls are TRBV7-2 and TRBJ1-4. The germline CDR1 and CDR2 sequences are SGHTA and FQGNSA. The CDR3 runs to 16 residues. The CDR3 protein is CASSLAILSANEKLFF.